This is a list of T cell receptor beta chains from one sample in a study of technical replicates of blood from several donors. The method was immunoSEQ multiplex PCR; TCRdb's version includes in-frame clones alone and lacks a portion of them. The sample lists 65,000 to 90,000 clones, about 94% occurring once. Sequenced input: T cells isolated from PBMCs. The receptors shown here come from a human donor in good health. Each CDR3 is given with its conserved first and last residue. Each record gives: V gene, clone size, J gene, D gene, CDR3 protein, CDR3 DNA. A D gene is named only where the DNA matches it firmly. Clone size is not always given. Where it is, it says once, few, many or a class for expanded clones.

TRBV6-5	.	TRBJ1-1	TRBD1	CASSYSSGGGGTEAFF	TGTGCCAGCAGTTACTCGTCAGGGGGAGGTGGGACTGAAGCTTTCTTT
TRBV30	.	TRBJ2-1	TRBD2	CAWSVHASGRYNEQFF	TGTGCCTGGAGTGTACATGCTAGCGGGAGGTACAATGAGCAGTTCTTC
TRBV6-1	.	TRBJ2-5	.	CASSRTLETQYF	TGTGCCAGCAGTCGGACATTAGAGACCCAGTACTTC
TRBV7-3	.	TRBJ1-1	TRBD1	CASSLDRGDTEAFF	TGTGCCAGCAGCTTGGACAGGGGAGACACTGAAGCTTTCTTT
TRBV6-5	.	TRBJ2-3	TRBD2	CASSWTSGDTDTQYF	TGTGCCAGCAGCTGGACTAGCGGGGACACAGATACGCAGTATTTT
TRBV19	.	TRBJ1-2	.	CASSIRGNGYTF	TGTGCCAGTAGTATACGAGGGAATGGCTACACCTTC
TRBV6-5	.	TRBJ2-5	.	CASSSQGQRETQYF	TGTGCCAGCAGTTCACAGGGCCAGAGGGAGACCCAGTACTTC
TRBV7-3	.	TRBJ2-5	TRBD2	CASSFNPGGETQYF	TGTGCCAGCAGTTTTAATCCGGGAGGAGAGACCCAGTACTTC
TRBV7-8	.	TRBJ1-5	.	CASSTTFRGVNNQPQHF	TGTGCCAGCAGCACGACATTTCGGGGAGTCAACAATCAGCCCCAGCATTTT
TRBV4-1	.	TRBJ1-3	TRBD1	CASSQLTPGQGIGNTIYF	TGCGCCAGCAGCCAGCTCACCCCGGGACAGGGGATAGGAAACACCATATATTTT
TRBV5-1	.	TRBJ1-3	.	CASSLQGQSSGNTIYF	TGCGCCAGCAGCTTGCAAGGACAGAGCTCTGGAAACACCATATATTTT
TRBV5-4	.	TRBJ2-1	.	CASSFSSTRQFF	TGTGCCAGCAGCTTTAGTAGCACCCGGCAGTTCTTC
TRBV14	.	TRBJ1-2	.	CASSPQGGSGYTF	TGTGCCAGCAGTCCTCAAGGAGGGTCTGGCTACACCTTC
TRBV18	.	TRBJ1-2	.	CASSPRINVGDYGYTF	TGTGCCAGCTCACCACGGATAAACGTTGGAGACTATGGCTACACCTTC
TRBV30	.	TRBJ2-7	.	CAWSASGPYEQYF	TGTGCCTGGAGCGCCAGCGGACCCTACGAGCAGTACTTC
TRBV27	.	TRBJ2-7	TRBD1	CASSLLTGTGSYEQYF	TGTGCCAGCAGTCTTCTTACCGGGACAGGGTCCTACGAGCAGTACTTC
TRBV4-1	.	TRBJ2-7	TRBD1	CASSHVQGAYEQYF	TGCGCCAGCAGCCATGTTCAGGGGGCCTACGAGCAGTACTTC
TRBV10-1	.	TRBJ2-1	TRBD2	CASSESNGRGVNEQFF	TGCGCCAGCAGTGAGTCAAACGGGAGGGGAGTCAATGAGCAGTTCTTC
TRBV4-1	.	TRBJ2-3	.	CASSFSLRVGTDTQYF	TGCGCCAGCAGCTTCTCACTCAGGGTTGGCACAGATACGCAGTATTTT
TRBV11-2	.	TRBJ2-1	TRBD2	CASSLVWLAGGPDEQFF	TGTGCCAGCAGCTTAGTTTGGCTAGCGGGAGGGCCGGATGAGCAGTTCTTC
TRBV7-2	.	TRBJ2-1	TRBD2	CASSPKNSGRTYNEQFF	TGTGCCAGCAGCCCAAAGAACAGCGGGAGGACCTACAATGAGCAGTTCTTC
TRBV27	.	TRBJ2-7	.	CASSLSRGLHEQYF	TGTGCCAGCAGTTTATCGAGGGGACTTCACGAGCAGTACTTC
TRBV9	.	TRBJ1-2	.	CASSVASYGYTF	TGTGCCAGCAGCGTAGCCAGCTATGGCTACACCTTC
TRBV9	once	TRBJ2-1	TRBD2	CASSVGGLGWVNNEQFF	TGTGCCAGCAGCGTAGGGGGACTAGGTTGGGTGAACAATGAGCAGTTCTTC
TRBV11-2	.	TRBJ2-7	.	CASSRGPYYEQYF	TGTGCCAGCAGTAGAGGGCCCTACTACGAGCAGTACTTC
TRBV19	.	TRBJ2-3	.	CASSIIGRTTDTQYF	TGTGCCAGTAGTATAATTGGCCGAACCACAGATACGCAGTATTTT
TRBV29-1	.	TRBJ1-1	.	CSVRHRDMNTEAFF	TGCAGCGTTAGACACAGGGACATGAACACTGAAGCTTTCTTT
TRBV2	.	TRBJ2-7	.	CASSGEGGTYEQYF	TGTGCCAGCAGTGGGGAAGGAGGGACCTACGAGCAGTACTTC
TRBV30	.	TRBJ1-4	.	CACRLSPGEREKLFF	TGTGCCTGCCGTCTGTCCCCGGGAGAGCGGGAAAAACTGTTTTTT
TRBV6-1	.	TRBJ2-3	TRBD1	CASTGQGRDTQYF	TGTGCCAGCACTGGACAGGGACGTGATACGCAGTATTTT
TRBV29-1	.	TRBJ2-3	TRBD1	CSVGLYTGAIDTQYF	TGCAGCGTTGGGCTATACACAGGGGCGATCGATACGCAGTATTTT
TRBV4-2	.	TRBJ2-3	.	CASSQGEGVSTDTQYF	TGTGCCAGCAGCCAAGGTGAAGGGGTTAGCACAGATACGCAGTATTTT
TRBV5-1	.	TRBJ1-2	TRBD1	CASSLGGAGGQDYGYTF	TGCGCCAGCAGCTTGGGAGGGGCAGGGGGCCAGGACTATGGCTACACCTTC
TRBV14	.	TRBJ2-1	.	CASSRGTYNEQFF	TGTGCCAGCAGCCGCGGGACCTACAATGAGCAGTTCTTC
TRBV7-9	few	TRBJ1-1	.	CASSSRSEAFF	TGTGCCAGCAGCTCGCGATCTGAAGCTTTCTTT
TRBV6-1	.	TRBJ1-3	.	CASSDRRASRNTIYF	TGTGCCAGCAGTGATCGCAGGGCATCTAGAAACACCATATATTTT
TRBV4-1	.	TRBJ2-1	.	CASSQGLGQHRSYNEQFF	TGCGCCAGCAGCCAAGGTCTAGGACAGCATAGATCCTACAATGAGCAGTTCTTC
TRBV28	.	TRBJ2-7	TRBD2	CASSLFRDYSYEQYF	TGTGCCAGCAGTTTATTTAGGGACTACTCCTACGAGCAGTACTTC
TRBV28	.	TRBJ2-5	TRBD2	CASSLAGGEETQYF	TGTGCCAGCAGTTTAGCGGGAGGGGAAGAGACCCAGTACTTC
TRBV30	.	TRBJ2-1	TRBD2	CAWSSGSLIDEQFF	TGTGCCTGGAGTAGCGGGAGCCTTATCGATGAGCAGTTCTTC
TRBV30	.	TRBJ2-3	.	CAWTAPGSPQYF	TGTGCCTGGACCGCCCCAGGCTCTCCGCAGTATTTT
TRBV9	once	TRBJ2-1	TRBD2	CASSVTSGIDNEQFF	TGTGCCAGCAGCGTGACTAGCGGGATAGACAATGAGCAGTTCTTC
TRBV29-1	.	TRBJ2-7	.	CSVFTPGDYEQYF	TGCAGCGTCTTCACGCCAGGGGACTACGAGCAGTACTTC
TRBV6-1	.	TRBJ1-4	.	CASSEAETREKLFF	TGTGCCAGCAGTGAAGCAGAGACGAGGGAAAAACTGTTTTTT
TRBV6-1	.	TRBJ1-1	.	CASRRTGDTEAFF	TGTGCCAGCAGGAGGACTGGAGACACTGAAGCTTTCTTT
TRBV19	.	TRBJ1-2	TRBD1	CASRAAGGTGGYTF	TGTGCCAGTAGGGCGGCAGGGGGGACCGGGGGCTACACCTTC
TRBV4-1	.	TRBJ1-4	.	CASSQRTDPITNEKLFF	TGCGCCAGCAGCCAGAGGACAGACCCAATCACTAATGAAAAACTGTTTTTT
TRBV2	.	TRBJ1-4	.	CASNSLATNEKLFF	TGTGCCAGCAACTCGCTTGCAACTAATGAAAAACTGTTTTTT
TRBV19	.	TRBJ2-7	TRBD2	CASSIDREGEQYF	TGTGCCAGTAGTATAGACAGGGAGGGCGAGCAGTACTTC
TRBV7-2	few	TRBJ1-5	.	CASSPRVFGNQPQHF	TGTGCCAGCAGCCCCAGGGTATTTGGCAATCAGCCCCAGCATTTT
TRBV28	.	TRBJ2-3	.	CACYRERGDTQYF	TGTGCCTGCTACAGGGAGAGAGGAGATACGCAGTATTTT
TRBV29-1	.	TRBJ1-4	.	CSFLGREATNEKLFF	TGCAGCTTTTTGGGCAGGGAGGCAACTAATGAAAAACTGTTTTTT
TRBV6-6	.	TRBJ2-7	.	CASTEDSVSFWYEQYF	TGTGCCAGCACCGAAGACAGTGTGTCTTTTTGGTACGAGCAGTACTTC
TRBV9	.	TRBJ2-7	.	CASSATPDSGAYEQYF	TGTGCCAGCAGCGCGACCCCAGATTCGGGGGCCTACGAGCAGTACTTC
TRBV5-1	.	TRBJ2-2	TRBD2	CASSFWTSGGGTGELFF	TGCGCCAGCAGCTTCTGGACTAGCGGGGGGGGCACCGGGGAGCTGTTTTTT
TRBV19	.	TRBJ1-2	.	CASRSDSNYGYTF	TGTGCCAGTAGATCAGACTCTAACTATGGCTACACCTTC
TRBV7-9	.	TRBJ1-2	.	CASSAPNVNYGYTF	TGTGCCAGCAGCGCACCTAATGTAAACTATGGCTACACCTTC
TRBV5-6	.	TRBJ2-6	.	CASSLLSSGANVLTF	TGTGCCAGCAGCTTGCTGAGCTCTGGGGCCAACGTCCTGACTTTC
TRBV2	.	TRBJ2-1	TRBD2	CASSLELAATNEQFF	TGTGCCAGCAGTTTGGAACTAGCGGCCACCAATGAGCAGTTCTTC
TRBV5-1	.	TRBJ2-5	.	CASSLVGALGETQYF	TGCGCCAGCAGCTTGGTGGGGGCCCTAGGGGAGACCCAGTACTTC